This paragraph reports one TCR beta chain. This entry is derived from a study of blood T cell repertoires in COVID-19. Participants were aged roughly 18 to 90 years, lived in under 25 US areas, and enrolled virtually. Recovered Cohort 3 donors showed two negative PCRs, clearance, or symptom resolution. The trim removed 3 bases at V and 5 bases at J, leaving 6 bases unmatched. Germline loops: CDR1 KGHSH, CDR2 LQKENI. The CDR3 contains 15 residues. As handled by the study authors: Estimates of nucleated cell counts were drawn from the amplification of reference gene primers. Sequenced by immunoSEQ multiplex PCR; TCRdb stores in-frame clones only, minus some. From that table come the V and J calls and clone size; the DNA was used to work out D and trimming. The sample carries roughly 370,000 clones, about 83% recorded once.

The chain couples TRBV18 to TRBJ1-4, with TRBD1 matching over 7 bases. This sequence was found in a woman in her forties or fifties who had recovered from COVID-19. The sample consisted of PBMCs or T cells enriched from blood (not recorded which). The CDR3 is CASSPAGQRNEKLFF. The CDR3 DNA reads as TGTGCCAGCTCACCGGCGGGACAGAGGAATGAAAAACTGTTTTTT.